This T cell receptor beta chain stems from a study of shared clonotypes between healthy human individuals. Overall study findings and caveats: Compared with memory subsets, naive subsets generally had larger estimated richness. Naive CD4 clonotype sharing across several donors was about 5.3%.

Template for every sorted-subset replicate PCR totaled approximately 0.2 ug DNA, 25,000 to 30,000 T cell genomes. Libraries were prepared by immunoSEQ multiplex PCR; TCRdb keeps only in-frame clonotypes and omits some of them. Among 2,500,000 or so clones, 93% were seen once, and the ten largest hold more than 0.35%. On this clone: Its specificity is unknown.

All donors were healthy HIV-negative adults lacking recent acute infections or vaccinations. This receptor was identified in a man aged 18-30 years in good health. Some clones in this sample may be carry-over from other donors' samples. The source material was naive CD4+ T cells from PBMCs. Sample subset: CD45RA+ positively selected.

The CDR3, as DNA: TGCGCCAGCAGCCCGCGTTTCAGGGGGCGTTTGGACTATGGCTACACCTTC. As protein: CASSPRFRGRLDYGYTF. The rearrangement uses TRBV5-1 and TRBJ1-2, with 8 bases fitting TRBD1. Trimming took 4 bases from V and 3 from J; bases not matched to a gene: 14. The germline V gene has CDR1 SGHRS and CDR2 YFSETQ. The CDR3 spans 17 residues.